These 5 T cell receptor beta chains share one sample of origin, sequenced in a study of blood T cell repertoires in COVID-19 (dated by TCRdb to 2019 to 2021). Libraries were made using the immunoSEQ multiplex PCR assay. TCRdb mirrors the immuneACCESS table, restricted to in-frame sequences. Some clones are absent from its copies; in checked studies, under half trace to an unresolved V gene, and the reason for the others is unknown. For this sample there are some 80,000 clones; almost 90% appear just once. The biggest ten clones account for about 2.5% of the sample. Sequencing was performed on peripheral blood. These TCRs come from a human donor in a cohort sampled during active COVID-19.

The chain uses TRBV14 and TRBJ1-5, with 7 nucleotides matching TRBD1. The CDR3 runs to 22 residues. V was clipped by 8 bases and J by 3 bases; unmatched bases: 31. The germline gives CDR1 SGHDN, CDR2 FVKESK. DNA of the CDR3: TGTGCCAGCGGCCCAGGATTCATAAACGCGTGGGGACAGTTATCCTCCAATCAGCCCCAGCATTTT. As protein: CASGPGFINAWGQLSSNQPQHF.

The V gene is TRBV5-1, the J gene TRBJ2-5; TRBD2 matches at 11 bases. Germline V gene lookup returns CDR1 SGHRS and CDR2 YFSETQ. V lost 0 bases to trimming and J lost 2 bases; unmatched junction nucleotides: 6. The CDR3 length is 17 residues. DNA for the CDR3: TGCGCCAGCAGCTTGGGTCGGACTAGCGGGTTACAAGAGACCCAGTACTTC. It translates to CASSLGRTSGLQETQYF.

This chain joins TRBV28 and TRBJ1-5, with 10 bases fitting TRBD1. Germline V gene sequence: CDR1 MDHEN, CDR2 SYDVKM. This CDR3 has 15 amino acids. V shed 5 bases, J shed 5 bases, and the junction held 6 bases outside the gene matches. Here the CDR3 reads CASSLRDRGHQPQHF. Here the CDR3 DNA reads TGTGCCAGCAGTCTTAGGGACAGGGGTCATCAGCCCCAGCATTTT.

The chain has TRBV28 and TRBJ2-7, with 10 bases lining up with TRBD2. Germline CDR1 MDHEN, CDR2 SYDVKM. The CDR3 is made up of 14 amino acids. The CDR3 bases are TGTGCAATAGCGGGAGGTCCTATATCCTACGAGCAGTACTTC. Its translation is CAIAGGPISYEQYF.

The chain couples TRBV10-3 to TRBJ1-6; 9 bases match TRBD1. The CDR3 totals 15 residues. V lost 3 bases, J lost 9 bases, and 6 bases stayed unmatched. Germline V gene sequence: CDR1 ENHRY, CDR2 SYGVKD. This chain's CDR3 is CAISDSGQGFSPLHF. CDR3 nucleotides: TGTGCCATCAGTGATTCGGGACAGGGATTTTCACCCCTCCACTTT.